One and the same sample provided the 12 T cell receptor beta chains below, sequenced in a study of CXCR3-negative and CXCR3-positive naive CD8 T cells. Libraries were UMI-labeled 5' RACE TRB cDNA. TCRdb re-called the 5' RACE reads and shows each CDR3 protein once, DNA omitted. The specimen's table records 46,000 or so distinct CDR3 sequences. Sequencing used naive CXCR3- CD8+ T cells from blood. Sample subset: CD45RO-CCR7+CD27+CD95- naive CD8+ T cells lacking CXCR3 (TNR3-). These receptors originate from a human donor in good health. Some clones in this sample may be carry-over from other donors' samples.

The rearrangement joins TRBV20-1 to TRBJ2-3. Germline V gene sequence: CDR1 DFQATT, CDR2 SNEGSKA (reference sequence). The CDR3 is made up of 13 amino acids. Here the CDR3 reads CSARVKLAITQYF.

The CDR3 region is CASSLDGFGTPLPKNIQYF. This sequence joins TRBV7-9 and TRBJ2-4; TCRdb returns TRBD1, unconfirmable since there is no DNA. The CDR3 is 19 residues long. CDR1 and CDR2 (germline): SEHNR, FQNEAQ (reference sequence).

V is TRBV20-1 and J is TRBJ2-1; TCRdb's D call of TRBD2 is untestable without DNA. Germline assignment: CDR1 DFQATT and CDR2 SNEGSKA (reference sequence). The CDR3 extends over 17 amino acids. CDR3 region: CSATEGSSGSLYNEQFF.

This chain uses TRBV12-3 or TRBV12-4 with TRBJ2-2; with no DNA, the TCRdb D assignment of TRBD1 cannot be verified. The CDR3 consists of 17 residues. CDR3 sequence reads: CASSPPGGQGITGELFF.

This chain connects TRBV12-3 or TRBV12-4 to TRBJ2-5; TCRdb picks TRBD1, but there is no DNA to check that call. The CDR3 extends over 15 amino acids. CDR3 sequence: CASSLGRGSQETQYF.

The rearrangement joins TRBV6-5 to TRBJ2-5. The CDR3 runs 15 residues. CDR1 and CDR2 (germline): MNHEY, SVGAGI. The CDR3 is CASSYYGMYQETQYF.

The chain is built from TRBV29-1 and TRBJ2-5; lacking DNA, the TRBD2 call made by TCRdb goes unchecked. Germline CDR1 is SQVTM and CDR2 is ANQGSEA. The CDR3 contains 14 residues. This CDR3 is CSVVLAGGQETQYF.

The chain carries TRBV7-9 and TRBJ2-5. From germline, CDR1 is SEHNR and CDR2 FQNEAQ (reference sequence). The length of the CDR3 is 14 residues. CDR3 amino acids: CASSFWESQETQYF.

V and J are TRBV4-2 and TRBJ2-7; TCRdb picks TRBD1, but there is no DNA to check that call. This CDR3 has 16 amino acids. The germline gives CDR1 LGHNA, CDR2 YNFKEQ. The CDR3 region is CASSQDWPGYSYEQYF.

V and J are TRBV20-1 and TRBJ2-7. CDR1 is DFQATT, CDR2 SNEGSKA, per germline (reference sequence). This CDR3 is 16 amino acids long. CDR3 in amino acids: CSARGESGEIFYEQYF.

The rearrangement joins TRBV18 to TRBJ2-7; without DNA, the TCRdb call of TRBD1 cannot be checked. This CDR3 region has 14 residues. Germline CDR1 reads KGHSH; CDR2 reads LQKENI. CDR3 residues: CASSPGQGPYEQYF.

V gene TRBV28 combines with J gene TRBJ2-7; absent DNA, TCRdb's TRBD1 call cannot be checked. The CDR3 contains 15 residues. Per the germline V gene, CDR1 is MDHEN and CDR2 is SYDVKM. CDR3 amino acids: CASSFRGIGPYEQYF. Combining the CDR3 with reference TRBV28 and TRBJ2-7 gives the whole variable domain DVKVTQSSRYLVKRTGEKVFLECVQDMDHENMFWYRQDPGLGLRLIYFSYDVKMKEKGDIPEGYSVSREKKERFSLILESASTNQTSMYLCASSFRGIGPYEQYFGPGTRLTVT.